This T cell receptor beta chain came from a study of blood T cell repertoires in COVID-19. Study context: Donors in the United States, Italy and Spain gave samples during acute or convalescent COVID-19. Nucleic acid was either cDNA or gDNA, and it came from T cells, B-cell-depleted T cells, or PBMCs.

Original data processing: The assay estimated nucleated cells by amplifying reference gene primers. Measured with immunoSEQ multiplex PCR; TCRdb has only the in-frame clones, and not every one. V and J calls and clone size are those listed in that table; D and trimming were worked out from the DNA. The repertoire holds 150,000 or so clones, approximately 80% seen once, with under 13% in the top ten. The CDR3 length is 16 residues. Germline lookup yields CDR1 SGDLS and CDR2 YYNGEE. V shed 3 bases and J shed 0 bases, with 13 bases lying between them. This clone was detected only a few times. The rearrangement joins TRBV9 to TRBJ1-3; D gene unclear. The sample consisted of peripheral blood. This clonotype originated in a human donor in a cohort sampled during active COVID-19. This CDR3 is CASSADPRGSGNTIYF. The CDR3 bases are TGTGCCAGCAGCGCCGACCCCCGGGGCTCTGGAAACACCATATATTTT.